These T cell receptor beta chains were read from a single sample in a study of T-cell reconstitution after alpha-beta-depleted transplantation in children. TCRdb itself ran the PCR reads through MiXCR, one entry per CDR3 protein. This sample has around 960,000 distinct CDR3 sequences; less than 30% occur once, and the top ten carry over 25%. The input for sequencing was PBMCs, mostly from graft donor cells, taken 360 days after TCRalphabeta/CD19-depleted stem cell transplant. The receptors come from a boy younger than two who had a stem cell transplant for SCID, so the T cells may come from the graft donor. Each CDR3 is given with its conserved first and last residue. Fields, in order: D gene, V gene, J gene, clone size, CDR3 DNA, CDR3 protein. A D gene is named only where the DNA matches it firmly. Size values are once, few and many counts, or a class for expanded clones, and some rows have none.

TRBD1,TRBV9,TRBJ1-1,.,TGTGCCAGCAGCGCTACACTATCGACAGGGGGTGGCACTGAAGCTTTCTTT,CASSATLSTGGGTEAFF
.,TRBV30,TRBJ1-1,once,TGTGCCTGGAGACCTACAGGGCTTATGAACACTGAAGCTTTCTTT,CAWRPTGLMNTEAFF
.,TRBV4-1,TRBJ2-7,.,TGCGCCAGCAGCAAAATCGGACAGAAGGATAAAGAGCAGTACTTC,CASSKIGQKDKEQYF
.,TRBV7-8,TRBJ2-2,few,TGTGCCAGCAGCTACGGGACTCCCTACGGGGAGCTGTTTTTT,CASSYGTPYGELFF
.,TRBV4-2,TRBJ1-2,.,TGTGCCAGCAGCCTCGTAGACGCAGGGGACTATGGCTACACCTTC,CASSLVDAGDYGYTF
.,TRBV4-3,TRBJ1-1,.,TGCGCCAGCAGCCGCAATGTGGGGGCGAACACTGAAGCTTTCTTT,CASSRNVGANTEAFF
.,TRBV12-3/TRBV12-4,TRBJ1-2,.,TGTGCCAGCAGCCAGATCCCGAACTATGGCTACACCTTC,CASSQIPNYGYTF
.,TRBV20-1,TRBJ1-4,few,TGCAGTGCTAGAGATCCAACATCAACTAATGAAAAACTGTTTTTT,CSARDPTSTNEKLFF
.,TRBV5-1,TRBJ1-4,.,TGCGCCAGCAGCATGGCGTGGGGGCCGAGGGAAAAACTGTTTTTT,CASSMAWGPREKLFF
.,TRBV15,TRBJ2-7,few,TGTGCCACCAGCAGAGATTTTGTGTACGAGCAGTACTTC,CATSRDFVYEQYF
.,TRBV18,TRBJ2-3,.,TGTGCCAGCTCGCTGGGCCCGGCTGCTCCAGATACGCAGTATTTT,CASSLGPAAPDTQYF
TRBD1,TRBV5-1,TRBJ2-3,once,TGCGCCAGCAGATTGATCCGGGACAGTGCCACAGATACGCAGTATTTT,CASRLIRDSATDTQYF
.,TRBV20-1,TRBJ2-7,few,TGCAGTGCTAGCAGGGCCCACTACGAGCAGTACTTC,CSASRAHYEQYF
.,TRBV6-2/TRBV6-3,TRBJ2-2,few,TGTGCCAGCAGTTATGAGGGGTTATACACCGGGGAGCTGTTTTTT,CASSYEGLYTGELFF
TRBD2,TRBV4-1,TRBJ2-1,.,TGCGCCAGCAGCCAGAGAAGGGCGGGGGGTCCCAATGAGCAGTTCTTC,CASSQRRAGGPNEQFF
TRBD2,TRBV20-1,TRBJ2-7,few,TGCAGTGCTAGGACAGCGGGATCCTACGAGCAGTACTTC,CSARTAGSYEQYF
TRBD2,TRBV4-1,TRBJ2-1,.,TGCGCCAGCAGCCAAGGGGGACTTCGGCGGGGGAAGAATGAGCAGTTCTTC,CASSQGGLRRGKNEQFF
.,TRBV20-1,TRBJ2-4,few,TGCAGTGCTAGCCGGGTAGTCCTAGCCAAAAACATTCAGTACTTC,CSASRVVLAKNIQYF
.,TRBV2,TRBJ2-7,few,TGTGCCAGCAGCCTCTCTACAAGGGCCGGATACGAGCAGTACTTC,CASSLSTRAGYEQYF
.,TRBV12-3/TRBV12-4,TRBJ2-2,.,TGTGCCAGCAGTACCGGGGGCCAACTTAACACCGGGGAGCTGTTTTTT,CASSTGGQLNTGELFF
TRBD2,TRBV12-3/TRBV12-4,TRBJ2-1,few,TGTGCCAGCAGGCCCCGACTAGCGGGGGGGATCGATGAGCAGTTCTTC,CASRPRLAGGIDEQFF
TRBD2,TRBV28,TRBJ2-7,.,TGTGCCAGCAGTTTGATCCCCTTTCAGGGACTAGCGGATTACGAGCAGTACTTC,CASSLIPFQGLADYEQYF
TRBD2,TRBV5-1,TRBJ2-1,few,TGCGCCAGCAGCTTTGGCCTAGCGGGGGGGCGTTCCTACAATGAGCAGTTCTTC,CASSFGLAGGRSYNEQFF
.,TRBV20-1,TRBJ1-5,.,TGCAGTGCTAGAGATTCACAGGTTACCAATCAGCCCCAGCATTTT,CSARDSQVTNQPQHF
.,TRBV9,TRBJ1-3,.,TGTGCCAGCAGCCCCTATATGGCAGGGTTGGGAAACACCATATATTTT,CASSPYMAGLGNTIYF
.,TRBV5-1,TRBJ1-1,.,TGCGCCACCGAAGCGGGAGGGGAGCCTGAAGCTTTCTTT,CATEAGGEPEAFF
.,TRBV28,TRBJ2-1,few,TGTGCCAGCAGTTTGTGGGAAGGGATCTATGAGCAGTTCTTC,CASSLWEGIYEQFF
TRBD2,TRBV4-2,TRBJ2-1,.,TGTGCCAGCAGCCCCCACCGGACTAGCGGGGGTGCGAGCTCCTACAATGAGCAGTTCTTC,CASSPHRTSGGASSYNEQFF
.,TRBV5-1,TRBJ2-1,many,TGCGCCAGCAGCTTGTTTAGCGCCAATGAGCAGTTCTTC,CASSLFSANEQFF
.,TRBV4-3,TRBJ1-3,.,TGCGCCAGCAGCCAAGCTCGAGGGGCCCGCTCTGGAAACACCATATATTTT,CASSQARGARSGNTIYF
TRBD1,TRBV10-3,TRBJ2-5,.,TGTGCCATCAGTGACGGGACAGGGGGTATTTCACCCCAGTACTTC,CAISDGTGGISPQYF
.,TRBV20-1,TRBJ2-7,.,TGCAGTGCCCCCATGCCCCAGGGTACCTACGAGCAGTACTTC,CSAPMPQGTYEQYF
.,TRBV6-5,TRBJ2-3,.,TGTGCCAGCAGTTACTCGAGTTACACAGATACGCAGTATTTT,CASSYSSYTDTQYF